This T cell receptor beta chain was sequenced for a study of T cells in Graves' hyperthyroidism and ophthalmopathy (dated by TCRdb to the late 2010s). The study in broad terms: Peripheral blood was collected at initial diagnosis, before any treatment. A discovery cohort of about a hundred patients, roughly 40 with Graves' ophthalmopathy and approximately 57 with stable Graves' hyperthyroidism, was used to find distinguishing TCR V-J signatures. An independent validation cohort of around 19 hyperthyroidism patients and 15 or so patients who later progressed to ophthalmopathy tested prospective prediction of ophthalmopathy. For training and testing, the 80 to 100 patients in the discovery cohort were randomly divided in a 7:3 ratio. In addition, the study compared T-cell repertoires in thyroid tissue and in blood from five to seven Graves' hyperthyroidism patients. After blood sampling, hyperthyroidism patients were treated with methimazole at a starting dose of 30 mg daily, and ophthalmopathy patients were treated with high-dose intravenous methylprednisolone. According to the paper, TCR Vbeta CDR3 sequencing was carried out on around 140 peripheral blood samples, which came from approximately 43 ophthalmopathy, around 75 hyperthyroidism and approximately 17 progressor patients. General findings and caveats noted by the study authors: No statistical method was used to fix the sample size in advance, and group allocation was not hidden from the investigators. A model built on a 13 V-J signature distinguished ophthalmopathy from stable hyperthyroidism, reaching around 87% sensitivity and approximately 81% specificity in cross-validation and 80%/75% in testing. During validation, the model predicted progression to ophthalmopathy a median of around 7 months ahead of onset, with 60% to 71% sensitivity and 72.22% specificity. Most expanded thyroid clonotypes (frequency above 0.001) were also detected in blood, suggesting blood repertoires may reflect thyroid immune responses.

For CDR1 and CDR2, the germline V gene (reference sequence) lists SGHKS and YYEKEE. The CDR3 spans 13 residues, from the cysteine through the phenylalanine. Kept here is only the CDR3 DNA, which spans 39 bases and is read in frame from base 1. V sheds 0 bases and J sheds 6 bases, leaving 10 bases between their ends. In the ophthalmopathy patients, disease was moderately to severely active, with a Clinical Activity Score of 3 or more, a NOSPECS grade of 4 or more, and a duration of less than 3 months. The study excluded patients with uncontrolled infections, other autoimmune diseases, pregnancy or lactation. Diagnoses were established on the basis of clinical symptoms, serum thyroxine and TRAb, thyroid ultrasound, and orbital computed tomography. PBMCs were separated from roughly 9.6 ml of fresh peripheral blood using Ficoll-Paque density gradient centrifugation. Total RNA was extracted with Trizol reagent, and quality was checked on an Agilent 2100 Bioanalyzer.

This clonotype was seen just once. Which antigen it targets is not known. No much larger clone is present one base from it, and per-base qualities are unavailable. A single read constitutes weak evidence. The TCR beta CDR3 regions were amplified from RNA transcripts. The first round of RT-PCR for the TCR CDR3 was performed with the HTBI primer set and the Qiagen OneStep RT-PCR kit. Libraries were constructed in a second round of multiplex PCR, after which size selection and purification were performed. Libraries were sequenced paired-end with 100 bp reads on an Illumina HiSeq2000. Per the authors' processing: SOAPnuke was used to process the raw data, throwing out any read that contained adapters or uncalled bases, had a mean Phred below 15, or lacked an exact constant-primer or identifier match. COPE v1.2.5 was used to merge the high-quality paired reads, and each unique nucleotide sequence was defined as a clonotype. MiTCR v1.1 was used to align the clonotypes against IMGT TRBV, TRBD and TRBJ reference segments. The analysis included only V-J combinations with a frequency above 0.0001, which together covered 99% to 99.2% of the repertoires. The TCS score was defined as F50 (clonal expansion) divided by E x V (chaos), with BLOSUM62-based TCRdist calculated between CDR3 peptides within each V-J. Welch's t-statistics and random forest reduced some 510 V-J features to 10 to 15, which were used in a naive Bayes classifier (R e1071). TCRdb ran its own pipeline on the public reads, namely fastp trimming at Q25 and MiXCR clone calling, and kept in-frame beta chains. Under each unique CDR3 protein, matching rows form one entry showing the most common genes and DNA. V and J calls and clone size were set by TCRdb, not the authors. The sample includes 490,000 or so distinct CDR3 sequences, with 22% observed a single time. The ten biggest clones cover about 49% of the sample.

The sequencing input was blood. The chain links TRBV5-5 with TRBJ2-7; the D segment cannot be called with confidence. This clonotype was obtained from a woman between 70 and 85 years old with Graves' ophthalmopathy. The CDR3 loop reads CASSLVSRAEQYF. The nucleotide sequence reads as follows: TGTGCCAGCAGCTTGGTAAGTCGTGCCGAGCAGTACTTC.